This TCR beta chain was captured by sequencing in a study of blood T cell repertoires in COVID-19. Study in general: There were acute and convalescent COVID-19 samples, and they came from the United States, Italy and Spain. Sources were T cells, B-cell-depleted T cells, or PBMCs; the material itself was cDNA or gDNA.

Study processing details: Cell counts per sample came from amplifying reference gene primers. Some clones are missing from TCRdb's copy, which holds only in-frame ones; the method was immunoSEQ multiplex PCR. V, J and clone size reflect that table, while D and trimming were determined from the DNA. Altogether approximately 300,000 clones are present, 87% being singletons, with the ten largest covering over 2%. Material: peripheral blood. The receptor was derived from a woman between 45 and 60 years old who had recovered from COVID-19.

CDR3 sequence: CASSPRLARRPDTQYF. Written as DNA, the CDR3 is TGTGCCAGCAGTCCACGACTAGCGCGGAGACCCGATACGCAGTATTTT. The V call is TRBV27, the J call TRBJ2-3; 8 positions match TRBD2. Germline trimming cut 5 bases from V and 6 bases from J; bases unmatched to any gene: 13. Germline V gives CDR1 MNHEY, CDR2 SMNVEV (reference sequence). This CDR3 comprises 16 residues.